This T cell receptor beta chain was identified in a study of T cell responses to AZD1222 COVID-19 vaccine. Per the germline V gene, CDR1 is LNHDA and CDR2 is SQIVND (reference sequence). The CDR3 is made up of 11 amino acids. V gave up 8 bases and J gave up 3 bases, with 5 bases separating them. Only in-frame clones appear in the TCRdb table, and some are missing; sequencing was by immunoSEQ multiplex PCR. Among about 130,000 clones, around 84% were seen once, and the ten largest hold about 22%. This clonotype was sampled from an adult in good health. The starting material was peripheral blood, obtained on day 0 of AZD1222 vaccination. The rearrangement uses TRBV19 and TRBJ1-3; D is ambiguous. CDR3 region: CASGFGNTIYF. In DNA, the CDR3 is TGTGCCAGTGGATTTGGAAACACCATATATTTT.